These 7 T cell receptor beta chains were sequenced from one sample in a study of blood T cell repertoires in COVID-19. The protocol was immunoSEQ multiplex PCR, while the TCRdb copy is restricted to in-frame clones and leaves out a portion. This table has approximately 210,000 clones, roughly nine tenths appearing once. Sequencing was carried out using peripheral blood. Receptor source: a woman between 65 and 79 years old with acute or convalescent COVID-19.

The J gene is TRBJ2-7, the V gene TRBV6-5; 7 bases agree with TRBD2. Germline-derived CDR1 and CDR2 are MNHEY and SVGAGI. The V and J ends lost 6 bases and 4 bases, in that order; junction bases with no gene match: 12. The CDR3 covers 15 residues. The CDR3: CASSLKASGEYEQYF. CDR3 DNA: TGTGCCAGCAGCCTAAAGGCTAGCGGAGAATACGAGCAGTACTTC.

V and J are TRBV5-1 and TRBJ2-1; D may be TRBD2 (5 bases). The CDR3 loop spans 15 amino acids. CDR1 and CDR2 (germline): SGHRS, YFSETQ. The V end lost 0 bases, the J end lost 6 bases, and 13 bases lay between the germline ends. CDR3 in amino acids: CASSLGVVRGNEQFF. CDR3 DNA sequence: TGCGCCAGCAGCTTGGGAGTAGTACGGGGCAATGAGCAGTTCTTC.

The genes are TRBV6-5 and TRBJ1-2; tentative D call: TRBD1 (6 bases). CDR1 is MNHEY and CDR2 is SVGAGI in the germline V gene. CDR3 length: 12 amino acids. V was clipped by 5 bases and J by 6 bases, with 10 bases between them. CDR3 residues: CASSRDTDGYTF. For the CDR3, the DNA is TGTGCCAGCAGTCGGGACACAGATGGCTACACCTTC.

The CDR3 nucleotides read TGCGCCAGCAGCCAACCCCCGGGGGGGAGGCTAAATTCACCCCTCCACTTT. Its translation is CASSQPPGGRLNSPLHF. The V and J genes are TRBV23-1 and TRBJ1-6; D perhaps matches TRBD1 (5 bases). TRBV23-1 falls under the ORF class, with uncertain function. The CDR3 spans 17 residues. V was clipped by 6 bases and J by 7 bases, with 22 bases between them.

The V call is TRBV5-1, the J call TRBJ2-3; D is possibly TRBD1 (6 bases). The CDR3 has 16 amino acids. The germline gives CDR1 SGHRS, CDR2 YFSETQ. Trimming removed 0 bases from V and 0 bases from J, with 11 bases in between. The CDR3 protein is CASSLGSGASTDTQYF. The CDR3 DNA reads as TGCGCCAGCAGCTTGGGTTCAGGGGCCAGCACAGATACGCAGTATTTT.

This chain uses TRBV7-2 with TRBJ1-2, with a weak D call TRBD1 (5 bases). The germline V gene has CDR1 SGHTA and CDR2 FQGNSA. Between the trimmed V and J ends, which lost 4 bases and 2 bases, there was a span of 14 bases. CDR3 length: 15 residues. CDR3: CASSSPGRGNYGYTF. The CDR3 nucleotides read TGTGCCAGCAGCTCCCCGGGACGGGGGAACTATGGCTACACCTTC.

The rearrangement links TRBV7-9 to TRBJ1-6, with a weak D call TRBD1 (6 bases). V was clipped by 6 bases and J by 0 bases, with 15 bases between them. The CDR3 covers 17 residues. Looked up from germline, CDR1 is SEHNR and CDR2 is FQNEAQ (reference sequence). The CDR3 region is CASSYGTPGSYNSPLHF. The DNA of the CDR3 is TGTGCCAGCAGTTACGGGACACCCGGCTCCTATAATTCACCCCTCCACTTT.